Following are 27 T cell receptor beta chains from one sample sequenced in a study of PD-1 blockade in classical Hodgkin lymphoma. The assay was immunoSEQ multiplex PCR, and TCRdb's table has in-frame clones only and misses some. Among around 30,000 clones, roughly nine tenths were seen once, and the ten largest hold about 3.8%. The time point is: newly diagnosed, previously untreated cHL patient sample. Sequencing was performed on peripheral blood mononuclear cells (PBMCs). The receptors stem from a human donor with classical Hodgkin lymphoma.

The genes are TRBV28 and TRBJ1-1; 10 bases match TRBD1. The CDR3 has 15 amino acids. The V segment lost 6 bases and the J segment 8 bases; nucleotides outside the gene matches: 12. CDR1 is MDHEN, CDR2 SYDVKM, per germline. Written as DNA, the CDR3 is TGTGCCAGCAGCCCGACAGGGGGCGCCTATATGGAAGCTTTCTTT. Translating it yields CASSPTGGAYMEAFF.

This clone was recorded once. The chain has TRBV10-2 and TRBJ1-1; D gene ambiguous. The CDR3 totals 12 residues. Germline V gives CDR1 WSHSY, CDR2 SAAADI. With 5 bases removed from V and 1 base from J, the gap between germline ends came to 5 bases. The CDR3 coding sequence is TGCGCCAGCAGTTCTACGAACACTGAAGCTTTCTTT. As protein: CASSSTNTEAFF.

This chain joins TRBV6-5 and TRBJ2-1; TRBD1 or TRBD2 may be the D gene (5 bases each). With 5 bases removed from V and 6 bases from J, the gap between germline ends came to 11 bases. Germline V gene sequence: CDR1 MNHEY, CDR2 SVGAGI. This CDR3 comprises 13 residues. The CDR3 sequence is CASSRDSGNEQFF. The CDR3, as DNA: TGTGCCAGCAGTCGTGACAGCGGCAATGAGCAGTTCTTC.

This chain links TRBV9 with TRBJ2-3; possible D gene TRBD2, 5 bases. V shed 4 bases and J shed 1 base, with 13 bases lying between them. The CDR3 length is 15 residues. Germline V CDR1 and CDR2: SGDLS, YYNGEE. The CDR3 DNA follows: TGTGCCAGCAGCCGAGAAGAGGGCGGCACAGATACGCAGTATTTT. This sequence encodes CASSREEGGTDTQYF.

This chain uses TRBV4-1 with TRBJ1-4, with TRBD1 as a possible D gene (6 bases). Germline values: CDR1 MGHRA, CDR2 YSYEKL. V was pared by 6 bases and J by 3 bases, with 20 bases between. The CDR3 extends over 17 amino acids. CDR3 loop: CASSDSSGGLANEKLFF. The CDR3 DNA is TGCGCCAGCAGTGACTCATCCGGGGGCCTGGCTAATGAAAAACTGTTTTTT.

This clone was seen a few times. The CDR3 loop reads CASSLLREGQNEQFF. The CDR3 DNA sequence: TGCGCCAGCAGCTTGTTGCGGGAGGGTCAGAATGAGCAGTTCTTC. The rearrangement joins TRBV5-1 to TRBJ2-1; 9 bases map to TRBD2. Germline CDR1 and CDR2: SGHRS and YFSETQ. V was pared by 1 base and J by 7 bases, with 6 bases of the junction left unmatched. This CDR3 region has 15 residues. The whole variable domain, filled in from reference TRBV5-1 and TRBJ2-1, reads KAGVTQTPRYLIKTRGQQVTLSCSPISGHRSVSWYQQTPGQGLQFLFEYFSETQRNKGNFPGRFSGRQFSNSRSEMNVSTLELGDSALYLCASSLLREGQNEQFFGPGTRLTVL.

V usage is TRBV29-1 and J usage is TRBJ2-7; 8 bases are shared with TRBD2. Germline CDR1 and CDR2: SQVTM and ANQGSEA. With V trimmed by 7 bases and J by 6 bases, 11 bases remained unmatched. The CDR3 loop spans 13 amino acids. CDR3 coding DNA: TGCAGCGGTTCTAGCGGGCCTGGGTCCGAGCAGTACTTC. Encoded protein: CSGSSGPGSEQYF.

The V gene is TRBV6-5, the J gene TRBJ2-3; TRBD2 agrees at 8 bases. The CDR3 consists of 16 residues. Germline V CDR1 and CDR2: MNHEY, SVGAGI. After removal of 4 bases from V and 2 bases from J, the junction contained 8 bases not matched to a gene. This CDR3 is CASSSKAGAATDTQYF. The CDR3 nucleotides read TGTGCCAGCAGTTCCAAAGCGGGAGCTGCCACAGATACGCAGTATTTT.

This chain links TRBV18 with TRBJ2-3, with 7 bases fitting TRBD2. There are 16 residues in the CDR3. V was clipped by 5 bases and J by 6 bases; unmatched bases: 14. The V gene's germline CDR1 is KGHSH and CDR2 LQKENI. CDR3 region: CASSDQAGLRSDTQYF. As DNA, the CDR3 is TGTGCCAGCTCAGATCAAGCGGGGCTACGGTCGGATACGCAGTATTTT.

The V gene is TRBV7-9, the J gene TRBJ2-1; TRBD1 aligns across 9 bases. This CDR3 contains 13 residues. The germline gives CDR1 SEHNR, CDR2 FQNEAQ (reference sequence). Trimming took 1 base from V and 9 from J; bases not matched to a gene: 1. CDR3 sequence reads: CASSLEGQGEQFF. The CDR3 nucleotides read TGTGCCAGCAGCTTAGAGGGACAGGGTGAGCAGTTCTTC.

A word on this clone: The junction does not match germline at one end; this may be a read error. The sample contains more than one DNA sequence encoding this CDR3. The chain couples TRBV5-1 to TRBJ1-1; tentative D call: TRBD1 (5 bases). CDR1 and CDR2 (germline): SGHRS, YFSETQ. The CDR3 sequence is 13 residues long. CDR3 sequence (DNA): TGCGCCAGCAGTAAGGGGATGAACACTGAGGCTTTCTTT. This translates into CASSKGMNTEAFF.

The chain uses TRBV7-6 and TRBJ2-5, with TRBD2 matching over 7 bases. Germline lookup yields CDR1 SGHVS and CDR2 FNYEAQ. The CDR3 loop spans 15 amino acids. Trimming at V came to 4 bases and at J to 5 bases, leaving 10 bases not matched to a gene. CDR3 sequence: CASSSFAGVMETQYF. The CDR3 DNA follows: TGTGCCAGCAGCTCGTTCGCGGGAGTAATGGAGACCCAGTACTTC.

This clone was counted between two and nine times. CDR3 bases: TGCGCCAGCAGCCAGACTAGCGGGAGGGAGCAGTACTTC. Its protein is CASSQTSGREQYF. The chain joins TRBV5-1 to TRBJ2-7; 13 bases are a match to TRBD2. The J segment lost 7 bases and the V segment lost 4 bases, leaving 2 bases of the junction unmatched. Germline CDR1 reads SGHRS; CDR2 reads YFSETQ. The CDR3 has 13 amino acids.

The CDR3 sequence: CASSSRRGAIEQFF. DNA for the CDR3: TGTGCCAGCAGCTCTAGGAGAGGGGCGATCGAGCAGTTCTTC. V gene TRBV5-6 combines with J gene TRBJ2-1, with D tentatively TRBD1 or TRBD2 (5 bases each). Deletions cut 3 bases from V and 10 bases from J, with 17 bases between. This CDR3 has 14 amino acids. The V gene's germline CDR1 is SGHDT and CDR2 YYEEEE.

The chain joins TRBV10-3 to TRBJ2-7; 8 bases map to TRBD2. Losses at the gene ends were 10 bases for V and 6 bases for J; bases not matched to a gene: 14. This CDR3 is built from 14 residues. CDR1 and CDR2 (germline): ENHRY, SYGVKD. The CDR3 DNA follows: TGTGCCACGCATCCCCCGGGGGGGCTATTCGAGCAGTACTTC. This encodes CATHPPGGLFEQYF.

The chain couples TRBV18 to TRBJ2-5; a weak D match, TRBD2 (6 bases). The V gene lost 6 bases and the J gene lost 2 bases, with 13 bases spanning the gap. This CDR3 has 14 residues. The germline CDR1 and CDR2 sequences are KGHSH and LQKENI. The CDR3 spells CASSRSGEQETQYF. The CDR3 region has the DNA TGTGCCAGCTCTCGCTCGGGGGAGCAAGAGACCCAGTACTTC.

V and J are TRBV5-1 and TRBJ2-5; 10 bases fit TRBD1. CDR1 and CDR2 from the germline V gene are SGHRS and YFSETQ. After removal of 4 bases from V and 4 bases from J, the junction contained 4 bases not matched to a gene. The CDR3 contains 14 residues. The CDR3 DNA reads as TGCGCCAGCAGCGGAGACAGGGGGCGAGAGACCCAGTACTTC. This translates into CASSGDRGRETQYF.

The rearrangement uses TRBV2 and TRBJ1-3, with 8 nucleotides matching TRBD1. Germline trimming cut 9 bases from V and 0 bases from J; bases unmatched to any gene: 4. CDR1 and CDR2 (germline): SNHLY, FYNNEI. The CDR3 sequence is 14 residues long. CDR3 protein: CASRQGSSGNTIYF. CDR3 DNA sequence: TGTGCCAGTAGACAGGGGAGCTCTGGAAACACCATATATTTT.

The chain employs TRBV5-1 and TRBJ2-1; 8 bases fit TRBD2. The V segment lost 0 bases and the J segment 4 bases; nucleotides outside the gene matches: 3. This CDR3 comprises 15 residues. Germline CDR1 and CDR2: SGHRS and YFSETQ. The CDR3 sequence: CASSLVAGRYNEQFF. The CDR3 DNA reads TGCGCCAGCAGCTTGGTAGCGGGAAGGTACAATGAGCAGTTCTTC.

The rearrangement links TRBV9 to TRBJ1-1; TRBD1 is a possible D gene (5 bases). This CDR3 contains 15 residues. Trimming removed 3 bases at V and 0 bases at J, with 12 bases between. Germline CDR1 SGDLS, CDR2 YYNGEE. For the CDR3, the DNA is TGTGCCAGCAGCGGTCGCCAGGGTCTGAACACTGAAGCTTTCTTT. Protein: CASSGRQGLNTEAFF.

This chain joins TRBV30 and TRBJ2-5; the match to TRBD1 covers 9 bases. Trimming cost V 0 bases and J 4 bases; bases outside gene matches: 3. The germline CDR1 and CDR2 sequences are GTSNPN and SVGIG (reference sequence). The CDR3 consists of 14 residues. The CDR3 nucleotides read TGTGCCTGGAGTGTACAGGGGGCGGGAGAGACCCAGTACTTC. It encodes CAWSVQGAGETQYF.

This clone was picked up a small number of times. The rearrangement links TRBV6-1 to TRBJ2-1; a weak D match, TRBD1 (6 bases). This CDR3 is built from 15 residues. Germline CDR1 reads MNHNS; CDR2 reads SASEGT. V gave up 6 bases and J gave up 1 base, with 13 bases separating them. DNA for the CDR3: TGTGCCAGCAGGGAGCAGGGGATTTCCTACAATGAGCAGTTCTTC. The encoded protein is CASREQGISYNEQFF.

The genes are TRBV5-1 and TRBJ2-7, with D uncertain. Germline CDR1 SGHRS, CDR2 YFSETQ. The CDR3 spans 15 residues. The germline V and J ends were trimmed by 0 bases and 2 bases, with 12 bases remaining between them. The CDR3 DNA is TGCGCCAGCAGCTTGGGTAGGGAACCTCCCTACGAGCAGTACTTC. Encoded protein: CASSLGREPPYEQYF.

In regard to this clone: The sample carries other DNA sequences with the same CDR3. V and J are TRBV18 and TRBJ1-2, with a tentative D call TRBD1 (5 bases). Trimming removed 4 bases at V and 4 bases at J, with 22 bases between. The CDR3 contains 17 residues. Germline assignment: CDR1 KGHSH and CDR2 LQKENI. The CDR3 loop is CASSRNKGHPVGYGYTF. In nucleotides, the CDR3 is TGTGCCAGCTCACGGAACAAAGGACACCCTGTGGGCTATGGCTACACCTTC.

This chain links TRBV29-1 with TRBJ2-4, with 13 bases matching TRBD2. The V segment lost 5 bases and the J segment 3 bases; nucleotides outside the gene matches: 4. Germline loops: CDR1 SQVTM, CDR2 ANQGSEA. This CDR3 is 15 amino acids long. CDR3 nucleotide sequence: TGCAGCGTTCGGACTAGCGGGAGTGGCAAAAACATTCAGTACTTC. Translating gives CSVRTSGSGKNIQYF.

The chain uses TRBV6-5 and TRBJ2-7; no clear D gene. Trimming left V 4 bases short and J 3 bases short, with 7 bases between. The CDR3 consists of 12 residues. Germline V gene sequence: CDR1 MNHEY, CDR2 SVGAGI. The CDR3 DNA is TGTGCCAGCAGTTCCACCTTCTACGAGCAGTACTTC. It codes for CASSSTFYEQYF.

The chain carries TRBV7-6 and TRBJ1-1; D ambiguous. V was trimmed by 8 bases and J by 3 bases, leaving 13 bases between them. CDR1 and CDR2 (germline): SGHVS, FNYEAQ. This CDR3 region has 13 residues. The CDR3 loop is CASRLGTHTEAFF. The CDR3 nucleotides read TGTGCCAGCCGCCTGGGCACACACACTGAAGCTTTCTTT.